What follows are 20 T cell receptor beta chains derived from one specimen sequenced in a study of CD8 T cells in Susac syndrome (dated by TCRdb to about 2019). Libraries were built with the immunoSEQ multiplex PCR assay. RNA was extracted using the RNeasy kit, and about 0.5 to 1 ug of the RNA was reverse transcribed with random hexamers. TCRdb reworked the public reads: Q25 trimming with fastp, MiXCR clone assembly, productive beta chains retained. Every distinct CDR3 protein forms one entry, paired with its most common genes and DNA. The sample yields more than 120,000 distinct CDR3 sequences; roughly 94% were counted once. 0.065% to 0.1% of the sample is in the top ten clones. The material sequenced was CD4+ T cells from PBMCs. These receptors originate from a human donor in good health.

The chain couples TRBV11-2 to TRBJ2-1, with D possibly being TRBD2 (5 bases). This CDR3 contains 17 residues. Germline CDR1 and CDR2: SGHAT and FQNNGV. The V end lost 0 bases, the J end lost 8 bases, and 20 bases lay between the germline ends. CDR3 sequence: CASSLDGKVLLTDEQFF. The CDR3, as DNA: TGTGCCAGCAGCTTAGACGGGAAAGTCTTACTTACCGATGAGCAGTTCTTC.

The chain is built from TRBV10-3 and TRBJ2-5; TRBD2 matches at 11 bases. The CDR3 extends over 14 amino acids. Germline V gene data show CDR1 as ENHRY and CDR2 as SYGVKD. J gave up 4 bases and V 4 bases, and 2 bases lay outside the gene matches. CDR3 coding DNA: TGTGCCATCAGTGTAGGGACTAGCGGAGAGACCCAGTACTTC. Its protein is CAISVGTSGETQYF.

V gene TRBV2 combines with J gene TRBJ1-5; D is unresolved. CDR3 length equals 15 residues. V lost 6 bases to trimming and J lost 0 bases, with 12 bases between them. Germline CDR1 reads SNHLY; CDR2 reads FYNNEI. CDR3 amino acids: CASRKKAASNQPQHF. In nucleotides, the CDR3 is TGTGCCAGCAGGAAGAAGGCAGCTAGCAATCAGCCCCAGCATTTT.

V and J are TRBV18 and TRBJ1-3, with TRBD1 matching over 9 bases. Trimming took 5 bases from V and 4 from J; bases not matched to a gene: 12. Germline-derived CDR1 and CDR2 are KGHSH and LQKENI. The CDR3 runs to 17 residues. CDR3 region: CASSALPGQGSGNTIYF. The CDR3 DNA reads as TGTGCCAGCTCAGCGCTACCGGGACAGGGTTCGGGAAACACCATATATTTT.

The chain joins TRBV7-2 to TRBJ1-2; 9 bases line up with TRBD1. V was pared by 2 bases and J by 8 bases, with 6 bases of the junction left unmatched. Per germline, CDR1 SGHTA and CDR2 FQGNSA. The CDR3 has 14 amino acids. For the CDR3, the DNA is TGTGCCAGCAGCTTAACAGGGGGCGCGTGGGGCTACACCTTC. Its protein is CASSLTGGAWGYTF.

The J gene is TRBJ2-7, the V gene TRBV29-1; TRBD2 matches 11 bases. CDR3 length: 15 amino acids. Germline lookup yields CDR1 SQVTM and CDR2 ANQGSEA. The junction had 7 bases not matched to a gene; V was cut back by 6 bases and J by 0 bases. The chain's CDR3 is CSVRLAGQLSYEQYF. The CDR3, as DNA: TGCAGCGTACGACTAGCGGGACAACTCTCCTACGAGCAGTACTTC.

The gene calls are TRBV12-3 or TRBV12-4 and TRBJ2-1; 11 bases map to TRBD2. The CDR3 contains 16 residues. The trim removed 6 bases at V and 9 bases at J, leaving 13 bases unmatched. CDR3 sequence reads: CASRATVGLAESEQFF. The CDR3 DNA follows: TGTGCCAGCAGGGCCACGGTGGGACTAGCGGAGAGTGAGCAGTTCTTC.

The chain employs TRBV20-1 and TRBJ2-1, with 8 bases lining up with TRBD2. Germline CDR1 is DFQATT and CDR2 is SNEGSKA (reference sequence). After removal of 2 bases from V and 5 bases from J, the junction contained 11 bases not matched to a gene. This CDR3 is 16 amino acids long. The CDR3 coding sequence is TGCAGTGCTAGATTCCCCGGGAGGGCGGGGCACAATGAGCAGTTCTTC. Protein: CSARFPGRAGHNEQFF.

A word on this clonotype: The CDR3 does not end in the conserved phenylalanine or tryptophan, so this is likely a read error. The chain uses TRBV20-1 and TRBJ1-1; possible D gene TRBD1, 6 bases. Germline V gives CDR1 DFQATT, CDR2 SNEGSKA (reference sequence). Between the trimmed V and J ends, which lost 0 bases and 5 bases, there was a span of 10 bases. The CDR3 consists of 13 residues. In DNA form, the CDR3 reads TGCAGTGCTAGAGAGGCAGGGGATACTGAAGCTTTCCTT. Its translation: CSAREAGDTEAFL.

The J gene is TRBJ1-1, the V gene TRBV5-4, with a possible D match to TRBD1 (5 bases). The CDR3 totals 14 residues. Germline loops: CDR1 SGHNT, CDR2 YYREEE (reference sequence). The V end was cut by 5 bases, the J end by 0 bases, with 11 bases between. This CDR3 is CASRTGALNTEAFF. As DNA, the CDR3 is TGTGCCAGCAGAACTGGGGCTTTGAACACTGAAGCTTTCTTT.

Here the CDR3 DNA reads TGTGCCTGGAGTGCCCCACGAACTAGCGGGAGGTTCGAGCAGTACTTC. It codes for CAWSAPRTSGRFEQYF. V is TRBV30 and J is TRBJ2-7; 12 bases map to TRBD2. CDR1 and CDR2 (germline): GTSNPN, SVGIG (reference sequence). The CDR3 has 16 amino acids. Trimming took 1 base from V and 6 from J; bases not matched to a gene: 10.

The V gene is TRBV20-1, the J gene TRBJ2-2, with 7 bases lining up with TRBD2. The germline V gene encodes CDR1 DFQATT and CDR2 SNEGSKA (reference sequence). J was trimmed by 2 bases and V by 1 base; bases with no gene match: 1. This CDR3 has 14 residues. CDR3 sequence (DNA): TGCAGTGCTAGAGGGGACTACAACACCGGGGAGCTGTTTTTT. Its protein product is CSARGDYNTGELFF.

This clonotype appeared a few times. The chain joins TRBV11-1 to TRBJ1-1, with 11 bases lining up with TRBD1. From germline, CDR1 is SGHAT and CDR2 FQDESV (reference sequence). The trim removed 1 base at V and 1 base at J, leaving 2 bases unmatched. The CDR3 has 16 residues. The CDR3 here is CASSLGTGGSNTEAFF. CDR3 nucleotides: TGTGCCAGCAGCTTAGGGACAGGGGGCTCGAACACTGAAGCTTTCTTT.

V gene TRBV30 combines with J gene TRBJ2-2; no clear D. The CDR3 loop spans 16 amino acids. Germline V gene lookup returns CDR1 GTSNPN and CDR2 SVGIG (reference sequence). V lost 1 base to trimming and J lost 1 base, with 13 bases between them. CDR3 region: CAWSGWAPLNTGELFF. As DNA, the CDR3 is TGTGCCTGGAGTGGTTGGGCACCCCTGAACACCGGGGAGCTGTTTTTT.

This chain uses TRBV12-5 with TRBJ2-1; D gene ambiguous. Trimming removed 6 bases at V and 6 bases at J, with 15 bases between. The CDR3 length is 14 residues. The germline CDR1 and CDR2 sequences are LGHNT and FRNRAP. This chain's CDR3 is CASGSGLGINEQFF. The CDR3 DNA follows: TGTGCTAGTGGCTCGGGCCTCGGAATCAATGAGCAGTTCTTC.

This clonotype occurred once. V and J are TRBV19 and TRBJ1-2; unclear D gene. This CDR3 spans 11 amino acids. Deletions cut 10 bases from V and 1 base from J, with 7 bases between. The germline CDR1 and CDR2 sequences are LNHDA and SQIVND (reference sequence). In DNA form, the CDR3 reads TGTGCCACTTGGATTAACTATGGCTACACCTTC. Protein product: CATWINYGYTF. Complete variable domain (other parts from reference TRBV19 and TRBJ1-2): DGGITQSPKYLFRKEGQNVTLSCEQNLNHDAMYWYRQDPGQGLRLIYYSQIVNDFQKGDIAEGYSVSREKKESFPLTVTSAQKNPTAFYLCATWINYGYTFGSGTRLTVV.

The V gene is TRBV7-9, the J gene TRBJ1-1; 7 bases are a match to TRBD1. V dropped 0 bases and J dropped 1; count of bases not matched to a gene: 5. This CDR3 spans 16 amino acids. Germline V gene data show CDR1 as SEHNR and CDR2 as FQNEAQ (reference sequence). This chain's CDR3 is CASSLAGGGWNTEAFF. CDR3 nucleotide sequence: TGTGCCAGCAGCTTAGCTGGAGGGGGCTGGAACACTGAAGCTTTCTTT.

V gene TRBV27 combines with J gene TRBJ1-2; tentatively, D is TRBD1 (5 bases). The germline V and J ends were trimmed by 3 bases and 8 bases, with 13 bases remaining between them. The CDR3 runs 13 residues. Germline V CDR1 and CDR2: MNHEY, SMNVEV (reference sequence). The CDR3 protein is CASSFWGDEGYTF. The CDR3 DNA is TGTGCCAGCAGTTTCTGGGGGGATGAGGGCTACACCTTC.

V is TRBV5-4 and J is TRBJ2-5; D is possibly TRBD2 (5 bases). CDR3 length: 14 residues. V was shortened by 2 bases and J by 3 bases, with 11 bases between the two germline ends. CDR1 is SGHNT, CDR2 YYREEE, per germline (reference sequence). DNA of the CDR3: TGTGCCAGCAGCTTTCTACCAGCGGAAGAGACCCAGTACTTC. Protein sequence: CASSFLPAEETQYF.

This chain joins TRBV7-9 and TRBJ2-7; the match to TRBD2 covers 10 bases. This CDR3 comprises 17 residues. Looked up from germline, CDR1 is SEHNR and CDR2 is FQNEAQ (reference sequence). V shed 1 base, J shed 3 bases, and the junction held 9 bases outside the gene matches. The CDR3 spells CASSLVATSGAYYEQYF. In DNA, the CDR3 is TGTGCCAGCAGCTTAGTGGCCACTAGCGGGGCTTACTACGAGCAGTACTTC.